This T cell receptor beta chain was recorded in a study of beta chain features in type 1 diabetes. The CDR3 is 13 residues long. Germline V gene sequence: CDR1 SQVTM, CDR2 ANQGSEA. V dropped 5 bases and J dropped 7; count of bases not matched to a gene: 6. The sample holds a few counts of this clone. The entirety of the isolated RNA underwent reverse transcription, so expressed TCRB transcripts were sequenced. Profiled with immunoSEQ multiplex PCR; TCRdb holds only in-frame clones, not every one. The sample shows around 340,000 clones, around 20% of them seen only once. The chain is built from TRBV29-1 and TRBJ2-1; 9 bases are a match to TRBD1. Specimen: naive CD4+ T cells from blood. The source of this sequence is a woman younger than 35 in good health. The CDR3 sequence: CSVSGTGLNEQFF. The DNA for the CDR3 is TGCAGCGTTTCGGGGACAGGGTTGAATGAGCAGTTCTTC.